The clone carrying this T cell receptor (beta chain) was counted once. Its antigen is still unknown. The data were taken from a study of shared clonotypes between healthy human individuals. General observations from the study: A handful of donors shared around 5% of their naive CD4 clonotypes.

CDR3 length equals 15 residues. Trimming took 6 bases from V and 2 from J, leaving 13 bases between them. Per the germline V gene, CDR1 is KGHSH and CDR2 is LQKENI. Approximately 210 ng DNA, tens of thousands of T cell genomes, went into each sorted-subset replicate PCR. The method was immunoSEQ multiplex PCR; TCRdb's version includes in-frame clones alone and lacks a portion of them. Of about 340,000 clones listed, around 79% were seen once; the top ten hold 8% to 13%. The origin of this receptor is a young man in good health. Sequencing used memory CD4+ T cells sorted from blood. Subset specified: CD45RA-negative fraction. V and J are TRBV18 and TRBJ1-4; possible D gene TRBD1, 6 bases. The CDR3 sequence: CASSRAGGTNEKLFF. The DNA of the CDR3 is TGTGCCAGCTCCCGTGCGGGGGGCACTAATGAAAAACTGTTTTTT.